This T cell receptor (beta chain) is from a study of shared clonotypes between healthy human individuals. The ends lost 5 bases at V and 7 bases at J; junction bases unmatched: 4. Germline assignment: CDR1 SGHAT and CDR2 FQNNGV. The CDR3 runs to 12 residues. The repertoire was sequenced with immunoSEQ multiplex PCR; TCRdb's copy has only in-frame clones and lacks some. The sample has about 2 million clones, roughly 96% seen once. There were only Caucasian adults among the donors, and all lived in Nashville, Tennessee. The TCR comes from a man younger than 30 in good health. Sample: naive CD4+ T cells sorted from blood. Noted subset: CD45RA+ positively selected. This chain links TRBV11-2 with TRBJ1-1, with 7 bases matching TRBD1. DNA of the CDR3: TGTGCCAGCAGCAAACAGGGGATTGAAGCTTTCTTT. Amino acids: CASSKQGIEAFF.